These 19 T cell receptor beta chains came from one sample sequenced in a study of blood T cell repertoires in COVID-19. TCRdb's copy holds only in-frame clones and misses some; the assay was immunoSEQ multiplex PCR. This table has 55,000 to 65,000 clones, about 91% appearing once. The sequenced sample consisted of peripheral blood. These receptors originate from a woman aged 55-75 years with active COVID-19.

This chain's CDR3 is CASQRGGNTGELFF. CDR3 sequence (DNA): TGTGCCAGCCAACGGGGGGGGAACACCGGGGAGCTGTTTTTT. This chain uses TRBV6-6 with TRBJ2-2; TRBD2 agrees at 8 bases. J lost 1 base, V lost 8 bases, and 3 bases had no gene match. The CDR3 sequence is 14 residues long. In germline, CDR1 is MNHNY, CDR2 SVGAGI (reference sequence).

This chain links TRBV14 with TRBJ2-7; 9 nucleotides agree with TRBD1. The junction had 11 bases not matched to a gene; V was cut back by 3 bases and J by 5 bases. The CDR3 is 16 amino acids. Germline V CDR1 and CDR2: SGHDN, FVKESK. The CDR3 DNA reads as TGTGCCAGCAGCCACTTAGGGACAGGGATACTCCACGAGCAGTACTTC. Its translation is CASSHLGTGILHEQYF.

The V and J genes are TRBV19 and TRBJ2-5, with 7 bases lining up with TRBD1. Germline V CDR1 and CDR2: LNHDA, SQIVND (reference sequence). Losses at the gene ends were 7 bases for V and 0 bases for J; bases not matched to a gene: 8. The CDR3 extends over 15 amino acids. As DNA, the CDR3 is TGTGCCAGTACTAAAACAGGGGCTTACCAAGAGACCCAGTACTTC. Its translation is CASTKTGAYQETQYF.

The rearrangement joins TRBV12-3 or TRBV12-4 to TRBJ1-1, with 8 positions matching TRBD1. This CDR3 spans 13 amino acids. V lost 7 bases, J lost 5 bases, and 6 bases stayed unmatched. DNA of the CDR3: TGTGCCAGCAACACGGACAGGGCGACTGAAGCTTTCTTT. Residues: CASNTDRATEAFF.

The V and J genes are TRBV30 and TRBJ1-5; D uncertain. Trimming shortened V by 2 bases and J by 7 bases, and 12 bases separated the two germline ends. The V gene's germline CDR1 is GTSNPN and CDR2 SVGIG (reference sequence). The CDR3 extends over 13 amino acids. CDR3 nucleotide sequence: TGTGCCTGGAGTCGGAACAGTGAACAGCCCCAGCATTTT. Translation gives CAWSRNSEQPQHF.

This clone appeared once. The chain carries TRBV6-5 and TRBJ2-1, with 8 positions matching TRBD1. J was trimmed by 1 base and V by 6 bases; bases with no gene match: 5. CDR1 is MNHEY and CDR2 is SVGAGI in the germline V gene. CDR3 length: 15 amino acids. The CDR3: CASSRGPRSYNEQFF. CDR3 sequence (DNA): TGTGCCAGCAGCAGGGGGCCCAGGTCCTACAATGAGCAGTTCTTC.

V is TRBV7-3 and J is TRBJ2-2, with TRBD1 matching over 9 bases. Per germline, CDR1 SGHTA and CDR2 FQGTGA. J gave up 7 bases and V 6 bases, and 6 bases lay outside the gene matches. CDR3 length: 14 amino acids. The CDR3 region has the DNA TGTGCCAGCAGGCTGACAGGGGGAGGCGGGGAGCTGTTTTTT. It codes for CASRLTGGGGELFF.

The rearrangement links TRBV6-5 to TRBJ2-7; tentative D call: TRBD1 (5 bases). V lost 6 bases to trimming and J lost 1 base, with 13 bases between them. This CDR3 is 14 amino acids long. The V gene's germline CDR1 is MNHEY and CDR2 SVGAGI. CDR3 DNA: TGTGCCAGCAGAATACTCAAGGGGTCCTACGAGCAGTACTTC. This sequence encodes CASRILKGSYEQYF.

The rearrangement joins TRBV6-1 to TRBJ1-5; D may be TRBD1 (5 bases). Between the trimmed V and J ends, which lost 0 bases and 5 bases, there was a span of 11 bases. The CDR3 sequence is 15 residues long. Germline loops: CDR1 MNHNS, CDR2 SASEGT. The CDR3 bases are TGTGCCAGCAGTGAAGCTATCACGGGGGATCAGCCCCAGCATTTT. Its translation: CASSEAITGDQPQHF.

This sequence joins TRBV2 and TRBJ1-2; D might be TRBD1 (5 bases). The CDR3 length is 13 residues. V lost 4 bases to trimming and J lost 8 bases, with 14 bases between them. Germline values: CDR1 SNHLY, CDR2 FYNNEI. The CDR3 here is CASSGLGAEGYTF. DNA of the CDR3: TGTGCCAGCAGTGGACTAGGGGCTGAGGGCTACACCTTC.

This CDR3 is CASSPGGQGGSGYTF. In DNA form, the CDR3 reads TGTGCCAGCAGCCCGGGGGGCCAGGGAGGAAGTGGCTACACCTTC. V gene TRBV7-6 combines with J gene TRBJ1-2, with D perhaps TRBD1 (6 bases). This CDR3 is 15 amino acids long. The V gene lost 5 bases and the J gene lost 7 bases, with 20 bases spanning the gap. Germline CDR1 and CDR2: SGHVS and FNYEAQ. Full variable domain (outside the CDR3, taken from reference TRBV7-6 and TRBJ1-2): GAGVSQSPRYKVTKRGQDVALRCDPISGHVSLYWYRQALGQGPEFLTYFNYEAQQDKSGLPNDRFSAERPEGSISTLTIQRTEQRDSAMYRCASSPGGQGGSGYTFGSGTRLTVV.

The rearrangement uses TRBV5-6 and TRBJ1-1; unclear D gene. This CDR3 spans 13 amino acids. Trimming removed 2 bases at V and 11 bases at J, with 16 bases between. CDR1 is SGHDT and CDR2 is YYEEEE in the germline V gene. In nucleotides, the CDR3 is TGTGCCAGCAGCTTCTATCCTCTCTCCGAGGCTTTCTTT. The encoded protein is CASSFYPLSEAFF.

The chain uses TRBV4-2 and TRBJ1-1, with TRBD1 matching 9 bases. Losses at the gene ends were 5 bases for V and 0 bases for J; bases not matched to a gene: 19. Germline V lookup: CDR1 LGHNA, CDR2 YNFKEQ. This CDR3 comprises 20 residues. This CDR3 reads CASSTYPLGQGTILNTEAFF. CDR3 coding DNA: TGTGCCAGCAGCACATACCCTTTAGGACAGGGGACAATTTTGAACACTGAAGCTTTCTTT.

The chain links TRBV25-1 to TRBJ1-1; the D gene is possibly TRBD1 (6 bases). The CDR3 length is 13 residues. Germline CDR1 is MGHDK and CDR2 is SYGVNS. V shed 6 bases and J shed 4 bases, with 12 bases lying between them. The CDR3 coding sequence is TGTGCCAGCAGGACAGGAGATTTCACTGAAGCTTTCTTT. As protein: CASRTGDFTEAFF.

This chain uses TRBV10-2 with TRBJ2-5, with D unclear. V was trimmed by 2 bases and J by 5 bases, leaving 6 bases between them. The CDR3 runs to 12 residues. The germline V gene has CDR1 WSHSY and CDR2 SAAADI. The chain's CDR3 is CASSEPRETQYF. CDR3 sequence (DNA): TGCGCCAGCAGTGAGCCCAGGGAGACCCAGTACTTC.

The V gene is TRBV5-1, the J gene TRBJ1-6, with a weak D call TRBD1 (6 bases). Trimming removed 7 bases from V and 0 bases from J, with 11 bases in between. CDR1 is SGHRS and CDR2 is YFSETQ in the germline V gene. This CDR3 has 15 amino acids. CDR3 sequence: CASSTGSSYNSPLHF. In DNA, the CDR3 is TGCGCCAGCTCAACAGGGAGCTCCTATAATTCACCCCTCCACTTT.

The chain recombines TRBV24-1 with TRBJ1-2; 8 bases fit TRBD1. Germline CDR1 reads KGHDR; CDR2 reads SFDVKD. The CDR3 totals 19 residues. V was clipped by 2 bases and J by 5 bases; unmatched bases: 18. The CDR3 DNA sequence: TGTGCCACCAGTGATTCTGGCACCCAACCGGACAGGGCAGGGTATGGCTACACCTTC. It yields the protein CATSDSGTQPDRAGYGYTF.

The chain combines TRBV18 with TRBJ2-3; TRBD1 agrees at 7 bases. The CDR3 contains 15 residues. V was pared by 3 bases and J by 2 bases, with 5 bases of the junction left unmatched. Germline V gives CDR1 KGHSH, CDR2 LQKENI. The CDR3 loop is CASSPGTEYTDTQYF. The CDR3 DNA is TGTGCCAGCTCACCTGGGACAGAGTACACAGATACGCAGTATTTT. Drawing the rest from reference TRBV18 and TRBJ2-3, the complete variable domain is NAGVMQNPRHLVRRRGQEARLRCSPMKGHSHVYWYRQLPEEGLKFMVYLQKENIIDESGMPKERFSAEFPKEGPSILRIQQVVRGDSAAYFCASSPGTEYTDTQYFGPGTRLTVL.

This clone was detected only once. The chain employs TRBV7-9 and TRBJ1-2; D is uncertain. This CDR3 spans 12 amino acids. The V end was cut by 1 base, the J end by 6 bases, with 6 bases between. The V gene's germline CDR1 is SEHNR and CDR2 FQNEAQ (reference sequence). Here the CDR3 reads CASSLDRDGYTF. The CDR3 DNA reads as TGTGCCAGCAGCTTAGACAGAGATGGCTACACCTTC.